This entry concerns a single T cell receptor (beta chain). Its antigen is unidentified. The data stem from a study of vaccination and CD4 T cells after COVID-19. The study sequenced cultured CD4+ T cell DNA using the Oncomine TCR Beta short-read assay. One entry per CDR3 protein, called by TCRdb with MiXCR from the PCR reads. The data show 18,000 or so distinct CDR3 sequences, with around 45% seen just once and more than 4% held by the top ten. Treatment reported: roughly nine-day PBMC culture with coronavirus spike peptide pools or control peptides (ViraFEST assay). This sequence originates from a human donor who had recovered from COVID-19. The input for sequencing was CD4+ T cells from blood, cultured in vitro, taken before SARS-CoV-2 vaccination.

CDR3 sequence reads: CATSIRRRMNTEAFF. The CDR3 DNA reads as TGTGCCACCAGCATACGAAGGAGAATGAACACTGAAGCTTTCTTT. The genes are TRBV15 and TRBJ1-1; no definite D call. The V and J ends lost 4 bases and 0 bases respectively, with 12 bases between them. This CDR3 contains 15 residues. Germline CDR1 and CDR2: LNHNV and YYDKDF (reference sequence).